The 30 T cell receptor beta chains below all came from one sample that was sequenced in a study of T cell changes during pregnancy in multiple sclerosis. Clones were read by immunoSEQ multiplex PCR, and TCRdb kept only the in-frame ones, dropping some. This table has more than 50,000 clones, roughly 94% appearing once. The starting material was CD8+ T cells from peripheral blood mononuclear cells, obtained after pregnancy. These TCRs come from a female donor with multiple sclerosis, enrolled in a pregnancy study.

The CDR3 protein is CASSVGLAGENEQFF. DNA for the CDR3: TGTGCCAGCAGCGTGGGACTAGCGGGAGAAAATGAGCAGTTCTTC. This chain uses TRBV9 with TRBJ2-1; TRBD2 matches at 14 bases. V was clipped by 2 bases and J by 7 bases; unmatched bases: 2. Per the germline V gene, CDR1 is SGDLS and CDR2 is YYNGEE. The CDR3 runs to 15 residues.

J is TRBJ1-1 and V is TRBV7-2, with D maybe TRBD1 (6 bases). This CDR3 has 14 amino acids. Germline CDR1 reads SGHTA; CDR2 reads FQGNSA. Trimming removed 4 bases from V and 7 bases from J, with 16 bases in between. DNA of the CDR3: TGTGCCAGCAGCTCTAAGGCCCAGGGGCGTGAAGCTTTCTTT. It is translated as CASSSKAQGREAFF. Based on the CDR3 plus reference TRBV7-2 and TRBJ1-1, the full variable domain is GAGVSQSPSNKVTEKGKDVELRCDPISGHTALYWYRQSLGQGLEFLIYFQGNSAPDKSGLPSDRFSAERTGGSVSTLTIQRTQQEDSAVYLCASSSKAQGREAFFGQGTRLTVV.

The V and J genes are TRBV7-6 and TRBJ2-2; maybe TRBD2 (7 bases). Germline CDR1 is SGHVS and CDR2 is FNYEAQ. The CDR3 contains 16 residues. Trimming removed 5 bases at V and 6 bases at J, with 19 bases between. This CDR3 is CASSPPGGGRPGELFF. CDR3 coding DNA: TGTGCCAGCAGCCCCCCCGGGGGCGGGAGACCCGGGGAGCTGTTTTTT.

J is TRBJ2-1 and V is TRBV15; D is undetermined. Trimming removed 7 bases at V and 0 bases at J, with 10 bases between. Germline CDR1 LNHNV, CDR2 YYDKDF (reference sequence). CDR3 size: 14 residues. Here the CDR3 reads CATMEQSSYNEQFF. The CDR3 bases are TGTGCCACCATGGAGCAGAGCTCCTACAATGAGCAGTTCTTC.

This chain connects TRBV27 to TRBJ1-5, with unresolved D. The CDR3 contains 14 residues. The V end lost 6 bases, the J end lost 1 base, and 10 bases lay between the germline ends. Germline V gene sequence: CDR1 MNHEY, CDR2 SMNVEV (reference sequence). CDR3: CASSPGGSNQPQHF. The DNA for the CDR3 is TGTGCCAGCAGCCCTGGCGGGAGCAATCAGCCCCAGCATTTT.

The chain employs TRBV5-5 and TRBJ2-7, with 7 bases that match TRBD1. The J segment lost 6 bases and the V segment lost 4 bases, leaving 4 bases of the junction unmatched. This CDR3 has 12 amino acids. The V gene's germline CDR1 is SGHKS and CDR2 YYEKEE (reference sequence). The CDR3 DNA reads as TGTGCCAGCAGCCATACAGGGGCCGAGCAGTACTTC. This encodes CASSHTGAEQYF. Filled out from reference TRBV5-5 and TRBJ2-7, the complete variable domain reads DAGVTQSPTHLIKTRGQQVTLRCSPISGHKSVSWYQQVLGQGPQFIFQYYEKEERGRGNFPDRFSARQFPNYSSELNVNALLLGDSALYLCASSHTGAEQYFGPGTRLTVT.

The V gene is TRBV6-6, the J gene TRBJ1-1; possible D gene TRBD1, 6 bases. The V gene's germline CDR1 is MNHNY and CDR2 SVGAGI (reference sequence). The V gene lost 0 bases and the J gene lost 5 bases, with 13 bases spanning the gap. This CDR3 has 15 residues. CDR3 nucleotide sequence: TGTGCCAGCAGTTACTCGAACAGGGTAAGGACTGAAGCTTTCTTT. Its protein is CASSYSNRVRTEAFF.

This clone was recorded once. The chain is built from TRBV5-1 and TRBJ2-1; 8 bases are shared with TRBD2. Germline V gives CDR1 SGHRS, CDR2 YFSETQ. Trimming at V came to 2 bases and at J to 1 base, leaving 8 bases not matched to a gene. The CDR3 has 17 amino acids. CDR3 amino acids: CASSFGGREVSYNEQFF. The DNA for the CDR3 is TGCGCCAGCAGCTTCGGGGGGCGGGAGGTTTCCTACAATGAGCAGTTCTTC.

There are a few counts of this clone. This chain joins TRBV4-2 and TRBJ2-7, with 8 bases aligning to TRBD2. The ends lost 0 bases at V and 0 bases at J; junction bases unmatched: 1. The CDR3 runs 15 residues. Germline CDR1 LGHNA, CDR2 YNFKEQ. CDR3 amino acids: CASSQDTSGSYEQYF. The CDR3 DNA follows: TGTGCCAGCAGCCAAGATACTAGCGGCTCCTACGAGCAGTACTTC.

The V call is TRBV6-5, the J call TRBJ2-2; D perhaps matches TRBD1 (6 bases). The germline V gene encodes CDR1 MNHEY and CDR2 SVGAGI. The CDR3 has 15 amino acids. With 6 bases removed from V and 4 bases from J, the gap between germline ends came to 15 bases. This chain's CDR3 is CASSRDTPGTGELFF. The CDR3 DNA sequence: TGTGCCAGCAGCCGGGACACCCCGGGCACCGGGGAGCTGTTTTTT.

The chain combines TRBV11-3 with TRBJ1-5, with a tentative D call TRBD1 (6 bases). The length of the CDR3 is 17 residues. Trimming took off 0 bases at V and 6 bases at J, with 18 bases between the two ends. Germline lookup yields CDR1 SGHNT and CDR2 YENEEA. DNA of the CDR3: TGTGCCAGCAGCTTAGATCTTTCGCAGGGGTCGGGTCAGCCCCAGCATTTT. Amino acid sequence: CASSLDLSQGSGQPQHF.

This chain uses TRBV5-6 with TRBJ2-7, with 9 nucleotides matching TRBD1. The CDR3 has 15 amino acids. Germline CDR1 SGHDT, CDR2 YYEEEE. V shed 0 bases, J shed 4 bases, and the junction held 5 bases outside the gene matches. The CDR3 is CASSLALQGAYEQYF. The CDR3 DNA sequence: TGTGCCAGCAGCTTGGCCTTACAGGGGGCGTACGAGCAGTACTTC.

The rearrangement joins TRBV2 to TRBJ2-6, with 12 bases lining up with TRBD1. The trim removed 6 bases at V and 0 bases at J, leaving 12 bases unmatched. This CDR3 has 20 residues. CDR1 is SNHLY, CDR2 FYNNEI, per germline. The chain's CDR3 is CASRPGTGGSHYSGANVLTF. Written as DNA, the CDR3 is TGTGCCAGCAGGCCCGGGACAGGGGGCTCCCACTACTCTGGGGCCAACGTCCTGACTTTC.

V gene TRBV29-1 combines with J gene TRBJ2-2, with TRBD1 matching over 8 bases. This CDR3 is built from 16 residues. V trimming: 0 bases; J trimming: 3 bases; junction bases outside the gene matches: 6. Germline loops: CDR1 SQVTM, CDR2 ANQGSEA. The DNA of the CDR3 is TGCAGCGTTGAAGATGGACAGGGCCGGGACACCGGGGAGCTGTTTTTT. Translation: CSVEDGQGRDTGELFF.

The V and J genes are TRBV7-3 and TRBJ2-1; tentatively, D is TRBD1 (6 bases). The CDR3 sequence is 16 residues long. V was cut by 2 bases and J by 7 bases, with 18 bases left in between. Germline CDR1 SGHTA, CDR2 FQGTGA. The CDR3 sequence: CASSLYPGTSPNEQFF. The CDR3 DNA follows: TGTGCCAGCAGCTTATATCCAGGGACATCCCCGAATGAGCAGTTCTTC.

The chain combines TRBV27 with TRBJ1-4; D gene ambiguous. Germline loops: CDR1 MNHEY, CDR2 SMNVEV (reference sequence). The length of the CDR3 is 14 residues. V was clipped by 4 bases and J by 3 bases, with 9 bases between them. The CDR3 region has the DNA TGTGCCAGCAGTTCTTCCGAGGCTAATGAAAAACTGTTTTTT. The encoded protein is CASSSSEANEKLFF.

This clone was observed once. The CDR3 DNA sequence: TGTGCCAGCAGCCCGGAGGACGTTACCTACGAGCAGTACTTC. Its translation is CASSPEDVTYEQYF. This chain connects TRBV7-9 to TRBJ2-7, with a tentative D call TRBD2 (5 bases). CDR3 length: 14 residues. V was shortened by 5 bases and J by 2 bases, with 13 bases between the two germline ends. Per germline, CDR1 SEHNR and CDR2 FQNEAQ (reference sequence).

J is TRBJ2-1 and V is TRBV19; maybe TRBD2 (5 bases). Trimming left V 3 bases short and J 6 bases short, with 9 bases between. There are 13 residues in the CDR3. Per germline, CDR1 LNHDA and CDR2 SQIVND (reference sequence). CDR3 nucleotides: TGTGCCAGTAGTATCTCCAGCGGCAATGAGCAGTTCTTC. Its translation is CASSISSGNEQFF.

The J gene is TRBJ2-1, the V gene TRBV9, with 7 bases matching TRBD2. The CDR3 runs 12 residues. Germline values: CDR1 SGDLS, CDR2 YYNGEE. V was pared by 7 bases and J by 10 bases, with 8 bases of the junction left unmatched. CDR3 amino acids: CASGGGRREQFF. For the CDR3, the DNA is TGTGCCAGCGGGGGGGGACGGCGAGAGCAGTTCTTC.

V gene TRBV30 combines with J gene TRBJ2-3, with 14 bases that match TRBD2. CDR1 is GTSNPN and CDR2 is SVGIG in the germline V gene (reference sequence). V lost 1 base, J lost 0 bases, and 9 bases stayed unmatched. The length of the CDR3 is 19 residues. CDR3 coding DNA: TGTGCCTGGAGTGCTTTTAGGACTAGCGGGGGGCACAGCACAGATACGCAGTATTTT. Protein sequence: CAWSAFRTSGGHSTDTQYF.

This clone appeared a single time. The gene calls are TRBV7-6 and TRBJ2-5; 8 bases are shared with TRBD1. The CDR3 consists of 15 residues. The junction had 2 bases not matched to a gene; V was cut back by 1 base and J by 1 base. The germline gives CDR1 SGHVS, CDR2 FNYEAQ. CDR3 sequence: CASSLGTGLQETQYF. CDR3 sequence (DNA): TGTGCCAGCAGCTTAGGGACAGGGCTCCAAGAGACCCAGTACTTC.

This chain connects TRBV7-9 to TRBJ1-3; no firm D call. V was clipped by 6 bases and J by 4 bases, with 7 bases between them. The CDR3 is made up of 12 amino acids. Germline V CDR1 and CDR2: SEHNR, FQNEAQ (reference sequence). Written as DNA, the CDR3 is TGTGCCAGCAGATTGGAGGGAAACACCATATATTTT. The encoded protein is CASRLEGNTIYF.

V gene TRBV28 combines with J gene TRBJ2-1; 7 bases fit TRBD2. The ends lost 6 bases at V and 4 bases at J; junction bases unmatched: 9. Germline CDR1 and CDR2: MDHEN and SYDVKM. CDR3 size: 15 residues. The DNA for the CDR3 is TGTGCCAGCAGACTTCATAGCGGGCCTTACAATGAGCAGTTCTTC. It is translated as CASRLHSGPYNEQFF.

This chain links TRBV5-6 with TRBJ1-4; no clear D gene. From germline, CDR1 is SGHDT and CDR2 YYEEEE. V gave up 0 bases and J gave up 4 bases, with 10 bases separating them. CDR3 size: 15 residues. Written as DNA, the CDR3 is TGTGCCAGCAGCTTGGTATTTGGCCATAATGAAAAACTGTTTTTT. Translation: CASSLVFGHNEKLFF.

The rearrangement uses TRBV5-5 and TRBJ2-1, with 7 nucleotides matching TRBD2. The ends lost 2 bases at V and 7 bases at J; junction bases unmatched: 15. The CDR3 runs to 17 residues. Looked up from germline, CDR1 is SGHKS and CDR2 is YYEKEE (reference sequence). CDR3 DNA sequence: TGTGCCAGCAGCTTAATCGGACGACTAGCTCCATCAAATGAGCAGTTCTTC. It translates to CASSLIGRLAPSNEQFF.

This sequence joins TRBV27 and TRBJ2-7; TRBD2 is a possible D gene (5 bases). Trimming took 5 bases from V and 6 from J, leaving 20 bases between them. This CDR3 comprises 15 residues. CDR1 is MNHEY, CDR2 SMNVEV, per germline (reference sequence). CDR3 region: CASSGLVGVETEQYF. In DNA form, the CDR3 reads TGTGCCAGCAGTGGTCTAGTCGGGGTTGAGACCGAGCAGTACTTC.

This chain joins TRBV6-5 and TRBJ1-2, with 8 bases that match TRBD1. From germline, CDR1 is MNHEY and CDR2 SVGAGI. With V trimmed by 2 bases and J by 6 bases, 5 bases remained unmatched. CDR3 length equals 14 residues. The CDR3 loop reads CASSYLTTGDGYTF. CDR3 nucleotides: TGTGCCAGCAGTTACCTAACGACAGGGGATGGCTACACCTTC.

This clone has only a few counts. The chain carries TRBV7-8 and TRBJ1-1; a possible D gene is TRBD1 (5 bases). The CDR3 covers 14 residues. Between the trimmed V and J ends, which lost 8 bases and 11 bases, there was a span of 24 bases. CDR1 is SGHVS, CDR2 FQNEAQ, per germline. The CDR3 nucleotides read TGTGCCAGCGGTATGGGGGGTTACATTGATCGGGCTTTCTTT. This gives the protein CASGMGGYIDRAFF.

This chain links TRBV10-2 with TRBJ2-1, with 11 nucleotides matching TRBD2. V gave up 8 bases and J gave up 9 bases; unmatched junction bases: 6. The CDR3 has 13 residues. Germline assignment: CDR1 WSHSY and CDR2 SAAADI. The CDR3 sequence is CASGGLAEGEQFF. The CDR3 coding sequence is TGCGCCAGCGGGGGACTAGCGGAGGGTGAGCAGTTCTTC.

This clone showed up just once. The CDR3 spells CASSQAKLTGYEQYF. CDR3 bases: TGCGCCAGCAGCCAAGCCAAATTGACAGGCTACGAGCAGTACTTC. The chain joins TRBV4-1 to TRBJ2-7, with D possibly matching TRBD1 (6 bases). The CDR3 runs 15 residues. CDR1 is MGHRA, CDR2 YSYEKL, per germline. V was pared by 1 base and J by 3 bases, with 13 bases between.